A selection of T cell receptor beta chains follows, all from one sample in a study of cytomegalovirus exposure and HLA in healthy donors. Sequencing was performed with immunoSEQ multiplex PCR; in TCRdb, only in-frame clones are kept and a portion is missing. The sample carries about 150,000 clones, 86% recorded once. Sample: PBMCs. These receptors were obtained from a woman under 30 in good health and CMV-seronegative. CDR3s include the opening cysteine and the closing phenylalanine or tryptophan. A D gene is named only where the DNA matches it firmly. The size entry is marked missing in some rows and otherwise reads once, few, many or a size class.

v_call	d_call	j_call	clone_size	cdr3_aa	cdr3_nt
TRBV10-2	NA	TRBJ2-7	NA	CASSEPENREQYF	TGCGCCAGCAGTGAGCCCGAGAACCGCGAGCAGTACTTC
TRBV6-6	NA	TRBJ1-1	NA	CASSPYVTEAFF	TGTGCCAGCAGCCCCTATGTCACTGAAGCTTTCTTT
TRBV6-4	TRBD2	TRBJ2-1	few	CASSDSGTSGSNEQFF	TGTGCCAGCAGTGACTCTGGGACTAGCGGGAGTAATGAGCAGTTCTTC
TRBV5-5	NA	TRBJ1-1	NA	CASSLGAFNTEAFF	TGTGCCAGCAGCTTGGGGGCTTTCAACACTGAAGCTTTCTTT
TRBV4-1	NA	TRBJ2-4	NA	CASSPSRPATLAKNIQYF	TGCGCCAGCAGCCCGTCGCGGCCAGCCACGCTAGCCAAAAACATTCAGTACTTC
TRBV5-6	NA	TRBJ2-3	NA	CASSSFVAPWLDTQYF	TGTGCCAGCAGCTCGTTCGTGGCTCCCTGGTTGGATACGCAGTATTTT
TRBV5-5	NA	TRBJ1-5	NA	CASSLVILGQPQHF	TGTGCCAGCAGCTTGGTGATTCTAGGTCAGCCCCAGCATTTT
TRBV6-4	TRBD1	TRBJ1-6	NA	CAGGRTGVGNSPLHF	TGTGCCGGGGGGAGGACAGGGGTCGGTAATTCACCCCTCCACTTT
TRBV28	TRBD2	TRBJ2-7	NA	CASTSGTSGTYSYEKYF	TGTGCCAGCACCTCCGGGACTAGCGGGACCTACTCCTACGAGAAGTACTTC
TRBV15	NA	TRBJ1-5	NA	CATSRDRGGLLGPQHF	TGTGCCACCAGCAGAGATAGGGGAGGGCTACTGGGGCCCCAGCATTTT